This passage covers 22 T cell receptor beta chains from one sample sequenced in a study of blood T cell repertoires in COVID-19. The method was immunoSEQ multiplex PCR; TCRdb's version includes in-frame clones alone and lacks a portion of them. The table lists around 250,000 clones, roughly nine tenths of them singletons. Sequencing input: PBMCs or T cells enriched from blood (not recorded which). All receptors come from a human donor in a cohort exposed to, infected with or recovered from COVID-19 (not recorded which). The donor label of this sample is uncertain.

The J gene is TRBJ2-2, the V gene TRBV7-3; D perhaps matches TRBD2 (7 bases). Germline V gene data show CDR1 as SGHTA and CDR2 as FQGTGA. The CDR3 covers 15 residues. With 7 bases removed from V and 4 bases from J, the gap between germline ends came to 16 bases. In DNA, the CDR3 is TGTGCCAGCACCCCCGGGGGGCACGGCACCGGGGAGCTGTTTTTT. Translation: CASTPGGHGTGELFF.

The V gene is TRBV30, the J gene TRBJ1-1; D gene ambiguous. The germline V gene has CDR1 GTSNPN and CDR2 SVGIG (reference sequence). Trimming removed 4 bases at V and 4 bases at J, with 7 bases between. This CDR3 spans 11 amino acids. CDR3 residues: CAWKEITEAFF. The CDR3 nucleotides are TGTGCCTGGAAGGAGATCACTGAAGCTTTCTTT. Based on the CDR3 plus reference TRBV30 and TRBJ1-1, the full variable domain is SQTIHQWPATLVQPVGSPLSLECTVEGTSNPNLYWYRQAAGRGLQLLFYSVGIGQISSEVPQNLSASRPQDRQFILSSKKLLLSDSGFYLCAWKEITEAFFGQGTRLTVV.

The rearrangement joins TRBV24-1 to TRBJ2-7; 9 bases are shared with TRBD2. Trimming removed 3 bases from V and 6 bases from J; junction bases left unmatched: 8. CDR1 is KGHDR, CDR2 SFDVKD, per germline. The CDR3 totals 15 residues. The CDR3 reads CATSDTSGRYGEQYF. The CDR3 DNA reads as TGTGCCACCAGTGATACCAGCGGGAGGTACGGCGAGCAGTACTTC.

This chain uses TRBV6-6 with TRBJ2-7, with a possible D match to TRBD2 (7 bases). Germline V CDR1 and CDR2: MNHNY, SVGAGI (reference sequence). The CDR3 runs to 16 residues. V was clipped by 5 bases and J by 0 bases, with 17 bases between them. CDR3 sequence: CASSVEGGYSSYEQYF. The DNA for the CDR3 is TGTGCCAGCAGTGTGGAGGGGGGGTATAGCTCCTACGAGCAGTACTTC.

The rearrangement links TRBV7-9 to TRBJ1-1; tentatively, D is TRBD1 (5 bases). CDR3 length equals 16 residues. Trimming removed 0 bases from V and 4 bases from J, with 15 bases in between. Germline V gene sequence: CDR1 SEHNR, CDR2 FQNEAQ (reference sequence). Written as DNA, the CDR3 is TGTGCCAGCAGCTTAGCGCGGGGGGAGGGTAGCACTGAAGCTTTCTTT. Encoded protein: CASSLARGEGSTEAFF.

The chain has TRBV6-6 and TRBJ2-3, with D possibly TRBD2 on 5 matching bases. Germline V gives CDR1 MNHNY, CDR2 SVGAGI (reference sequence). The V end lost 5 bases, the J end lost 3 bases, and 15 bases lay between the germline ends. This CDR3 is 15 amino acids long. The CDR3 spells CASSDVGARTDTQYF. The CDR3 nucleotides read TGTGCCAGCAGTGACGTGGGAGCGAGGACAGATACGCAGTATTTT.

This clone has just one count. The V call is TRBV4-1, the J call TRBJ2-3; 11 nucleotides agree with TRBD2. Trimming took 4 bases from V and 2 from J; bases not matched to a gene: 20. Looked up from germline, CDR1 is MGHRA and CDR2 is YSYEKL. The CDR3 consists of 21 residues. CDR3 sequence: CASSPLGGASGGRDDTDTQYF. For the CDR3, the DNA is TGCGCCAGCAGCCCCCTGGGTGGGGCTAGCGGGGGGCGAGACGACACAGATACGCAGTATTTT.

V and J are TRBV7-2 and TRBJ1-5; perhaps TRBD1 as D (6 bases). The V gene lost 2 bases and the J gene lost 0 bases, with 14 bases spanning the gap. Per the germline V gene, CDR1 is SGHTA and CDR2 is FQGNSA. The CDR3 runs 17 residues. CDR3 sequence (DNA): TGTGCCAGCAGCTTATGGGGGGGCGCGAATAGCAATCAGCCCCAGCATTTT. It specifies CASSLWGGANSNQPQHF. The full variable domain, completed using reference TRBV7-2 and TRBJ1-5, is GAGVSQSPSNKVTEKGKDVELRCDPISGHTALYWYRQSLGQGLEFLIYFQGNSAPDKSGLPSDRFSAERTGGSVSTLTIQRTQQEDSAVYLCASSLWGGANSNQPQHFGDGTRLSIL.

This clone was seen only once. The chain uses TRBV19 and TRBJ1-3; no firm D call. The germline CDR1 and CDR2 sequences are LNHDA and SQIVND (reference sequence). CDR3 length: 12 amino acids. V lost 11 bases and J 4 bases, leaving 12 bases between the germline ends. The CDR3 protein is CAAGPRGNTIYF. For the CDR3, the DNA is TGTGCCGCAGGTCCGAGAGGAAACACCATATATTTT.

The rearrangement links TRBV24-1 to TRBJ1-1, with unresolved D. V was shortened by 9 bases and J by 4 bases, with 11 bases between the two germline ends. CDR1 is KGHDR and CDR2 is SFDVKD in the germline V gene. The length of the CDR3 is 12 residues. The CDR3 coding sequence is TGTGCCACCGGCCAGTCGGGCACTGAAGCTTTCTTT. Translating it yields CATGQSGTEAFF.

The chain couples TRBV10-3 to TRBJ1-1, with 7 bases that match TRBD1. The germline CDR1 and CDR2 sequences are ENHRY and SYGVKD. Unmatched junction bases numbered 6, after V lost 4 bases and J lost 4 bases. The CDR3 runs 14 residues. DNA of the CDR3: TGTGCCATCAGTGGAGAGGGGGCGGCCACTGAAGCTTTCTTT. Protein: CAISGEGAATEAFF.

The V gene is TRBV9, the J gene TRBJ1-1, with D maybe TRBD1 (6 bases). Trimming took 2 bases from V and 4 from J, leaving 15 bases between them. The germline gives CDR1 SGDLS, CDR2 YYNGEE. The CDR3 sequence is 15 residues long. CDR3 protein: CASSVRSGGGTEAFF. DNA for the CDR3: TGTGCCAGCAGCGTTCGGAGTGGGGGCGGCACTGAAGCTTTCTTT.

The CDR3 DNA is TGCAGCGTTGATTCCAGGAACGAGCAGTACTTC. Translation: CSVDSRNEQYF. The V gene is TRBV29-1, the J gene TRBJ2-7, with D hard to call. CDR1 is SQVTM and CDR2 is ANQGSEA in the germline V gene. With 3 bases removed from V and 5 bases from J, the gap between germline ends came to 8 bases. This CDR3 is 11 amino acids long.

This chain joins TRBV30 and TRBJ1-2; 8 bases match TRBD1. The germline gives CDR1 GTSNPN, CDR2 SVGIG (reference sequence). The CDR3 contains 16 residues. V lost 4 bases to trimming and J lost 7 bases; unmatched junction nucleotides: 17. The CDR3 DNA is TGTGCCTGGATGGACAGGGAGAAATTCCCCTTTGGTGGCTACACCTTC. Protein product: CAWMDREKFPFGGYTF.

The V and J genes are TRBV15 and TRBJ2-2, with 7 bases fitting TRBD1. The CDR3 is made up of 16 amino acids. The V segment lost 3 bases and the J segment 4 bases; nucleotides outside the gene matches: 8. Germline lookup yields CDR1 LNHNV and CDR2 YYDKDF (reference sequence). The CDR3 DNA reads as TGTGCCACCAGCAGTCGGGACAGCATTTTCACCGGGGAGCTGTTTTTT. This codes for CATSSRDSIFTGELFF. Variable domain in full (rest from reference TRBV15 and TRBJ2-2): DAMVIQNPRYQVTQFGKPVTLSCSQTLNHNVMYWYQQKSSQAPKLLFHYYDKDFNNEADTPDNFQSRRPNTSFCFLDIRSPGLGDTAMYLCATSSRDSIFTGELFFGEGSRLTVL.

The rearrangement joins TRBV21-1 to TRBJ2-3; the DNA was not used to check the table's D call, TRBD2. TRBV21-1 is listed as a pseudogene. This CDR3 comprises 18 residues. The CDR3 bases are TGTGCCAGCAGCAAAGAGGACGGGGTAGCGGGGGGGGAAGATACGCAGTATTTT. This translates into CASSKEDGVAGGEDTQYF.

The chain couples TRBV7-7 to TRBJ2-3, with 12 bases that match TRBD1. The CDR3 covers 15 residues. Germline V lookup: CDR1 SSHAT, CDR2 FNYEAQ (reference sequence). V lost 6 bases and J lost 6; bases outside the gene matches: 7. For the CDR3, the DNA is TGTGCCAGCAGTTCCGGGACAGGGGGCTTGGATACGCAGTATTTT. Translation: CASSSGTGGLDTQYF.

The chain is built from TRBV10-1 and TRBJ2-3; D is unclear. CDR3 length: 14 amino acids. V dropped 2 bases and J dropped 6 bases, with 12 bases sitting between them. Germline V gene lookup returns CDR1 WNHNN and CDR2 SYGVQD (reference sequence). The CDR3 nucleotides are TGCGCCAGCAGTGAGGAGTGGTCCACGGATACGCAGTATTTT. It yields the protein CASSEEWSTDTQYF.

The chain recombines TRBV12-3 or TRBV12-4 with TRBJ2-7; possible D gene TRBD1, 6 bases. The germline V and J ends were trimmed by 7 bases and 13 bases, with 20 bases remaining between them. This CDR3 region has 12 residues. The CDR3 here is CASTRAGTRPYF. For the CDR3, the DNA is TGTGCCAGCACCCGGGCTGGGACACGACCTTACTTC.

The CDR3 spells CASSYGQGAGEQYF. CDR3 bases: TGTGCCAGCAGTTACGGACAGGGGGCGGGCGAGCAGTACTTC. V and J are TRBV6-5 and TRBJ2-7; 11 bases line up with TRBD1. Trimming cost V 2 bases and J 6 bases; bases outside gene matches: 3. CDR1 is MNHEY and CDR2 is SVGAGI in the germline V gene. This CDR3 comprises 14 residues.

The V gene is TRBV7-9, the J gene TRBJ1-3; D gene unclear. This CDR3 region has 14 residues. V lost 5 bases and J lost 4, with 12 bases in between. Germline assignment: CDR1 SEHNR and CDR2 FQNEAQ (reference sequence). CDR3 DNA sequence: TGTGCCAGCAGCCCCCGAGAGTCGGGAAACACCATATATTTT. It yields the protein CASSPRESGNTIYF.

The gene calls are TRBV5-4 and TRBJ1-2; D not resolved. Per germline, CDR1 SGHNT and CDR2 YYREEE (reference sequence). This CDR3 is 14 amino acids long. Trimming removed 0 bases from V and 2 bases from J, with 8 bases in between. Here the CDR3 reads CASSLALLNYGYTF. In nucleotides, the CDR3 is TGTGCCAGCAGCTTGGCCCTCTTAAACTATGGCTACACCTTC.